This entry features one TCR beta chain sequence. Antigen unknown. The data were produced by immunoSEQ multiplex PCR, yet TCRdb's version contains in-frame clones alone and is incomplete. The repertoire holds around 150,000 clones, 85% to 90% seen once, with 4.2% in the top ten. The sample belongs to a study of cytomegalovirus exposure and HLA in healthy donors. Notes on the study in general: Altogether, around 160 TCR beta chains were recorded as cytomegalovirus-associated. Despite most TCR sequences being rare, some public TCRs occurred in many donors. The classifier was said to identify cytomegalovirus status with high specificity and sensitivity. In vitro experiments confirmed that three CMV-associated chains were specific for CMV antigens.

V lost 5 bases to trimming and J lost 4 bases, with 12 bases between them. This CDR3 has 14 amino acids. CDR1 is MNHEY, CDR2 SVGAGI, per germline. The source material was PBMCs. This rearrangement joins TRBV6-5 to TRBJ1-5, with D perhaps TRBD1 (6 bases). The source is a man between 18 and 35 years old in good health and CMV-seropositive. CDR3 DNA sequence: TGTGCCAGCAGTAGCGGACAGATTAATCAGCCCCAGCATTTT. Protein sequence: CASSSGQINQPQHF.